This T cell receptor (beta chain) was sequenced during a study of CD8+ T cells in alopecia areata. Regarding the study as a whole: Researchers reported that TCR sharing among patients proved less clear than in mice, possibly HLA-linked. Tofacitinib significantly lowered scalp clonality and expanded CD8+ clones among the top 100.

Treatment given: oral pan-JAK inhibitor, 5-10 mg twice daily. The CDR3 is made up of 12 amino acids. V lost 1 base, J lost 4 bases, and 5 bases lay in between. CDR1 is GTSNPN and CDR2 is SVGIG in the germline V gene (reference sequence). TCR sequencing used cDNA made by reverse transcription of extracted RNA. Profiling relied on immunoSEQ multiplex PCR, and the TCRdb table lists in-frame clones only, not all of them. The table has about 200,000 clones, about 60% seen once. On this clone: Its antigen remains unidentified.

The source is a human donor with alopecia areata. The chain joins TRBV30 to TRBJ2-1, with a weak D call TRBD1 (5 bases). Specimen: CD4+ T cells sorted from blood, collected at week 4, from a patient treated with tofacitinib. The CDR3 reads CAWSGTYNEQFF. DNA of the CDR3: TGTGCCTGGAGTGGGACATACAATGAGCAGTTCTTC.